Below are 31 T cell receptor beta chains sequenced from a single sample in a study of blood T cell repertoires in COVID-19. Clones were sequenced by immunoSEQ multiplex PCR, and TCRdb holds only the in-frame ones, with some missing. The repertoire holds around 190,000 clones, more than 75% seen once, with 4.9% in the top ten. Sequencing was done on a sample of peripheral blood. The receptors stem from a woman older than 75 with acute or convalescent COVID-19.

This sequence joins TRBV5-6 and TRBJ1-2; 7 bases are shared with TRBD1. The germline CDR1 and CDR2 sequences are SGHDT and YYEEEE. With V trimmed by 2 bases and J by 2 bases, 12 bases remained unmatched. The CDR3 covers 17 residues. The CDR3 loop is CASSFFEGQLHNYGYTF. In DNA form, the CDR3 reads TGTGCCAGCAGCTTTTTTGAGGGACAGTTACACAACTATGGCTACACCTTC.

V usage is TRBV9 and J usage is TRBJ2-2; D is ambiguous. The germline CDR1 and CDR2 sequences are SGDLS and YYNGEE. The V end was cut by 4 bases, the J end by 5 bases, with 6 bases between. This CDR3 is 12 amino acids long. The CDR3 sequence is CASSPTTGELFF. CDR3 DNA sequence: TGTGCCAGCAGCCCGACTACCGGGGAGCTGTTTTTT. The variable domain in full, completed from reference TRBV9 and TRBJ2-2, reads DSGVTQTPKHLITATGQRVTLRCSPRSGDLSVYWYQQSLDQGLQFLIQYYNGEERAKGNILERFSAQQFPDLHSELNLSSLELGDSALYFCASSPTTGELFFGEGSRLTVL.

The CDR3 sequence is CASSVGSGGSGANVLTF. CDR3 in DNA: TGTGCCAGCAGCGTAGGTTCAGGGGGCTCTGGGGCCAACGTCCTGACTTTC. This chain links TRBV9 with TRBJ2-6; TRBD1 aligns across 7 bases. Trimming at V came to 0 bases and at J to 0 bases, leaving 3 bases not matched to a gene. This CDR3 is built from 17 residues. CDR1 is SGDLS and CDR2 is YYNGEE in the germline V gene. Together with reference TRBV9 and TRBJ2-6, the CDR3 gives the full variable domain: DSGVTQTPKHLITATGQRVTLRCSPRSGDLSVYWYQQSLDQGLQFLIQYYNGEERAKGNILERFSAQQFPDLHSELNLSSLELGDSALYFCASSVGSGGSGANVLTFGAGSRLTVL.

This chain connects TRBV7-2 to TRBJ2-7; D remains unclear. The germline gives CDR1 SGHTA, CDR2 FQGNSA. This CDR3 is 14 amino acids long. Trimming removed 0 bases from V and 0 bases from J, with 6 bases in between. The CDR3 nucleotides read TGTGCCAGCAGCTTAGCCCCCGGCTCCTACGAGCAGTACTTC. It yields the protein CASSLAPGSYEQYF.

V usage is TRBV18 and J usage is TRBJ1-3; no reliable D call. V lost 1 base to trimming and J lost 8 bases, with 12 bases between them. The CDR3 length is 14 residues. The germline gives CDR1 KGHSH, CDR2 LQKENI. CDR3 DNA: TGTGCCAGCTCACCACGATCCCCCGGGGACACCATATATTTT. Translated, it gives CASSPRSPGDTIYF.

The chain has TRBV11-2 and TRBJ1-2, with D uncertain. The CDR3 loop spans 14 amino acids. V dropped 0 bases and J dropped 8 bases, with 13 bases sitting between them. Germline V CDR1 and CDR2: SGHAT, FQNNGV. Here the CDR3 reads CASSLDPGSKGYTF. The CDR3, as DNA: TGTGCCAGCAGCTTAGATCCCGGGAGTAAGGGCTACACCTTC.

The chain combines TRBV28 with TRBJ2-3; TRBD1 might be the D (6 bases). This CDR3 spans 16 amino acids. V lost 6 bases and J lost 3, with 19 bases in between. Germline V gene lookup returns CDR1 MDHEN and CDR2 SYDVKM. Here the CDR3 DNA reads TGTGCCAGCAGCTTAGACGCAAACAGGGAAACAGATACGCAGTATTTT. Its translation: CASSLDANRETDTQYF.

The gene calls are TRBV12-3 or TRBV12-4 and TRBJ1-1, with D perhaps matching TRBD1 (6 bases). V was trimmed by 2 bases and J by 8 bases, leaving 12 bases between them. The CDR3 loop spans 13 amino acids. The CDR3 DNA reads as TGTGCCAGCAGTTTATGGTCCCAGGGGGAAGCTTTCTTT. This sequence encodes CASSLWSQGEAFF.

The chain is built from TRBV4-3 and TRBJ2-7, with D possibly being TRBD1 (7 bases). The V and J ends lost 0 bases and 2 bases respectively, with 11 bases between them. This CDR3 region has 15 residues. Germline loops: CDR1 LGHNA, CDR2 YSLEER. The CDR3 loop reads CASSQDQGGAYEQYF. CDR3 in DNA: TGCGCCAGCAGCCAAGATCAGGGGGGTGCCTACGAGCAGTACTTC.

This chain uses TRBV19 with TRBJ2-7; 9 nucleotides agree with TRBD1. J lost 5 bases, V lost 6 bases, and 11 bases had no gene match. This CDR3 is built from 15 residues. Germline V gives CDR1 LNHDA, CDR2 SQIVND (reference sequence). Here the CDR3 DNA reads TGTGCCAGTAGCCTACTCCCGGGACAGGGACACGAGCAGTACTTC. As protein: CASSLLPGQGHEQYF.

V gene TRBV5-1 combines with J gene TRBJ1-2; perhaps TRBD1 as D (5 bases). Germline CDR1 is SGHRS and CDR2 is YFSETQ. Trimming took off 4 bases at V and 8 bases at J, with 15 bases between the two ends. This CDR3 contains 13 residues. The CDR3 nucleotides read TGCGCCAGCAGCCCCGGGGGGGGATTAGGCTACACCTTC. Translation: CASSPGGGLGYTF.

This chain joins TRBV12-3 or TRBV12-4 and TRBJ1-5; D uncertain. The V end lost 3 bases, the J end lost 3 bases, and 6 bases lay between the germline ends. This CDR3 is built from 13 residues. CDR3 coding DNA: TGTGCCAGCAGTTTTTTTCTCAATCAGCCCCAGCATTTT. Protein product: CASSFFLNQPQHF.

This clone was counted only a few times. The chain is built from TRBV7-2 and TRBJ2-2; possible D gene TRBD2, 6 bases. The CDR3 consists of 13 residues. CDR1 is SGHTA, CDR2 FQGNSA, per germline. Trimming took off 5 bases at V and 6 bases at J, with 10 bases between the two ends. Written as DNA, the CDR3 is TGTGCCAGCAGCCGGACTAAAGCCGGGGAGCTGTTTTTT. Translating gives CASSRTKAGELFF.

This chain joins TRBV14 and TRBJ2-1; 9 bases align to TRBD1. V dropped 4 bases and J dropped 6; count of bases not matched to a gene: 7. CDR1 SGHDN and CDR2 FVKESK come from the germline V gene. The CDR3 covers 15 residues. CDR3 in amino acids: CASSPRQGVGNEQFF. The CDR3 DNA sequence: TGTGCCAGCAGCCCTCGACAGGGGGTTGGCAATGAGCAGTTCTTC.

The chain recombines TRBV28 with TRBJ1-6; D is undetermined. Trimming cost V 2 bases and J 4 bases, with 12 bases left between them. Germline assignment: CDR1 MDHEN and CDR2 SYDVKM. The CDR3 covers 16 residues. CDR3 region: CASSLGGSRYNSPLHF. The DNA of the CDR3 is TGTGCCAGCAGTTTAGGAGGTAGTCGGTATAATTCACCCCTCCACTTT.

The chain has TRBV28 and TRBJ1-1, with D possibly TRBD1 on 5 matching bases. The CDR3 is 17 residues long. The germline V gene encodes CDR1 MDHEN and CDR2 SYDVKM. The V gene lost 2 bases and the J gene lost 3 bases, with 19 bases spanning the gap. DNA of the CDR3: TGTGCCAGCAGTTTAGGGGGGGGTATTCTTTGGGACACTGAAGCTTTCTTT. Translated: CASSLGGGILWDTEAFF. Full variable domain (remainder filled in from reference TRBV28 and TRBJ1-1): DVKVTQSSRYLVKRTGEKVFLECVQDMDHENMFWYRQDPGLGLRLIYFSYDVKMKEKGDIPEGYSVSREKKERFSLILESASTNQTSMYLCASSLGGGILWDTEAFFGQGTRLTVV.

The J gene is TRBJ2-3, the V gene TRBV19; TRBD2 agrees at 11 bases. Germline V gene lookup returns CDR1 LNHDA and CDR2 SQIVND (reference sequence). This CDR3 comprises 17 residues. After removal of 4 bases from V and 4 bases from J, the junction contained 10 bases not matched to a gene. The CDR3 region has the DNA TGTGCCAGTAGTAGGATTCCTAGCGGGAGGCTTGCAGATACGCAGTATTTT. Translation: CASSRIPSGRLADTQYF. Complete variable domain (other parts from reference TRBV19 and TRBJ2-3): DGGITQSPKYLFRKEGQNVTLSCEQNLNHDAMYWYRQDPGQGLRLIYYSQIVNDFQKGDIAEGYSVSREKKESFPLTVTSAQKNPTAFYLCASSRIPSGRLADTQYFGPGTRLTVL.

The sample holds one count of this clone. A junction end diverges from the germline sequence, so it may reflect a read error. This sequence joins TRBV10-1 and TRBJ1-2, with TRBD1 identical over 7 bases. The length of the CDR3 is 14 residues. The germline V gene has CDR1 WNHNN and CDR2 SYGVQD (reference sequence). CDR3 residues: CASSYRQGRPGPSF. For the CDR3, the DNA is TGCGCCAGCAGTTACCGACAGGGCCGCCCGGGGCCTTCCTTC.

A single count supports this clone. The CDR3 bases are TGTGCCAGCAGCTCTTTAGCGGGAGGGCCAAACGAGCAGTACTTC. Translating gives CASSSLAGGPNEQYF. The chain is built from TRBV7-6 and TRBJ2-7; 11 nucleotides line up with TRBD2. This CDR3 spans 15 amino acids. The germline V gene encodes CDR1 SGHVS and CDR2 FNYEAQ. V shed 4 bases, J shed 5 bases, and the junction held 7 bases outside the gene matches.

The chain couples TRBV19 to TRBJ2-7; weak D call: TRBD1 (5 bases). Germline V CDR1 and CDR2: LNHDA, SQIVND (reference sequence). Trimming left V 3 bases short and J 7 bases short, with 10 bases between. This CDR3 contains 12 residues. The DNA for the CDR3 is TGTGCCAGTAGTATTAGGGGTGGGGAGCAGTACTTC. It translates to CASSIRGGEQYF.

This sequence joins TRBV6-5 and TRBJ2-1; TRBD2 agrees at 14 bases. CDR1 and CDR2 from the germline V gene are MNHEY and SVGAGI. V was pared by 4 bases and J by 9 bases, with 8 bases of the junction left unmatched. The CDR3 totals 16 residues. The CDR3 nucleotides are TGTGCCAGCAGTTCCCCATGGACTAGCGGGAGGATTGAGCAGTTCTTC. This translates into CASSSPWTSGRIEQFF.

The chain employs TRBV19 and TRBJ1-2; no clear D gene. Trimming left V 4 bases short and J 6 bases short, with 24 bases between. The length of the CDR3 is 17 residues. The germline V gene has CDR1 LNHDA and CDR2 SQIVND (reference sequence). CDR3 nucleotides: TGTGCCAGTAGTACGAAGATTGGACTCGTGCTAGTGGATGGCTACACCTTC. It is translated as CASSTKIGLVLVDGYTF.

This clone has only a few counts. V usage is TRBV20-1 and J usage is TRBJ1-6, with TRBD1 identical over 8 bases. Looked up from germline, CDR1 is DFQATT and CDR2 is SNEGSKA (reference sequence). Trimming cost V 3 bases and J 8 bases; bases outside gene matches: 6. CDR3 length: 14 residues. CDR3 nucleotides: TGCAGTGCTAGTGATGGACAGGGCGATTCACCCCTCCACTTT. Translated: CSASDGQGDSPLHF.

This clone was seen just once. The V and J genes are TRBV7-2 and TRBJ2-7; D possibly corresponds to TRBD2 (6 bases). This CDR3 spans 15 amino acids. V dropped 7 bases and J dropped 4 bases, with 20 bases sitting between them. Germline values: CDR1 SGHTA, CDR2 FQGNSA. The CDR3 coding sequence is TGTGCCAGCACCCTAGCGAGTACCAACCCATACGAGCAGTACTTC. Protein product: CASTLASTNPYEQYF. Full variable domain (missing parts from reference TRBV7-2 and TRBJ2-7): GAGVSQSPSNKVTEKGKDVELRCDPISGHTALYWYRQSLGQGLEFLIYFQGNSAPDKSGLPSDRFSAERTGGSVSTLTIQRTQQEDSAVYLCASTLASTNPYEQYFGPGTRLTVT.

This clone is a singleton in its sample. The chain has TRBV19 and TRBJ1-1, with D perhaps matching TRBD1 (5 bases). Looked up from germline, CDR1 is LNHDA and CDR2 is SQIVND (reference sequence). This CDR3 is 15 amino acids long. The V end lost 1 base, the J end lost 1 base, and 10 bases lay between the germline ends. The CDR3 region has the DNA TGTGCCAGTAGTATAGTGGGGGGTTCGAACACTGAAGCTTTCTTT. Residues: CASSIVGGSNTEAFF. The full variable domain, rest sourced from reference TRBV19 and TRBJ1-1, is DGGITQSPKYLFRKEGQNVTLSCEQNLNHDAMYWYRQDPGQGLRLIYYSQIVNDFQKGDIAEGYSVSREKKESFPLTVTSAQKNPTAFYLCASSIVGGSNTEAFFGQGTRLTVV.

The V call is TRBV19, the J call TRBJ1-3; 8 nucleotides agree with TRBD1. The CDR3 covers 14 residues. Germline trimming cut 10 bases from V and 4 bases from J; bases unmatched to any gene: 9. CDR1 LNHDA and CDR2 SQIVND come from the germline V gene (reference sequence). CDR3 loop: CATSQGAPGNTIYF. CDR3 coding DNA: TGTGCCACTTCCCAGGGGGCGCCAGGAAACACCATATATTTT.

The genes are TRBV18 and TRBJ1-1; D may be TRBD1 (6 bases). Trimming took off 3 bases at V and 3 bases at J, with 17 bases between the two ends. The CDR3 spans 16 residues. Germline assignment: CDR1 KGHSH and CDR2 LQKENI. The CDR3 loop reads CASSPMRDIGYTEAFF. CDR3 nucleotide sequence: TGTGCCAGCTCACCTATGAGGGACATCGGATACACTGAAGCTTTCTTT.

This CDR3 reads CASSLATSGTVDEQFF. The DNA for the CDR3 is TGTGCCAGCAGCTTGGCTACTAGCGGGACGGTGGATGAGCAGTTCTTC. The chain couples TRBV5-4 to TRBJ2-1, with TRBD2 matching 10 bases. V was clipped by 0 bases and J by 8 bases; unmatched bases: 8. Germline V gene data show CDR1 as SGHNT and CDR2 as YYREEE (reference sequence). The CDR3 contains 16 residues.

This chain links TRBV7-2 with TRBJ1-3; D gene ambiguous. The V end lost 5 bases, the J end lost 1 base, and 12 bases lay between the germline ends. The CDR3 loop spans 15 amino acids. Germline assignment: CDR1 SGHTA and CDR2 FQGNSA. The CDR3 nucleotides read TGTGCCAGCAGCCCCAGGCCAGGTTCTGGAAACACCATATATTTT. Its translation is CASSPRPGSGNTIYF.

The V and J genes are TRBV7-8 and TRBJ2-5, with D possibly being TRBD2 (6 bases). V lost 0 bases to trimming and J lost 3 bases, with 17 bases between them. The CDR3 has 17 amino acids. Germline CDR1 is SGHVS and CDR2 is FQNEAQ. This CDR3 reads CASSLAGGAGAKETQYF. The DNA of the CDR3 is TGTGCCAGCAGCTTAGCGGGGGGAGCTGGCGCCAAAGAGACCCAGTACTTC.

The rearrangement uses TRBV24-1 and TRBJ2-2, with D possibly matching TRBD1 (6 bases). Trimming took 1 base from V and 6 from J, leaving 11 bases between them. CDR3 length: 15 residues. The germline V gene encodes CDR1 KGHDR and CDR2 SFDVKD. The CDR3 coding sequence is TGTGCCACCAGTGATTTTACAGGGTCTGCCGGGGAGCTGTTTTTT. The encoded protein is CATSDFTGSAGELFF.